Listed below are T cell receptor beta chains from one sample, sequenced in a study of blood T cell repertoires in COVID-19. Produced via immunoSEQ multiplex PCR; TCRdb's table is partial and in-frame only. The repertoire holds fewer than 250,000 clones, 81% seen once, with around 8.9% in the top ten. The specimen sequenced was PBMCs or T cells enriched from blood (not recorded which). The receptors shown here come from a woman aged 50 to 60 with acute COVID-19. The CDR3 runs from the conserved cysteine through the conserved F or W. A clone size is listed for some rows: how often the clone was seen (once, few, many), or a class if it is expanded.

v_call: TRBV29-1; clone_size: once; j_call: TRBJ1-3; cdr3_aa: CSVPGTGASGGNTIYF
v_call: TRBV6-6; clone_size: once; j_call: TRBJ2-2; cdr3_aa: CASSYTTGELFF
v_call: TRBV7-6; clone_size: once; j_call: TRBJ2-5; cdr3_aa: CASSLEKGSFALAKETQYF
v_call: TRBV7-6; clone_size: .; j_call: TRBJ2-7; cdr3_aa: CASSSQTGLNYEQYF
v_call: TRBV24-1; clone_size: .; j_call: TRBJ1-2; cdr3_aa: CATSDFGHRYTF
v_call: TRBV14; clone_size: .; j_call: TRBJ1-4; cdr3_aa: CASSPGQLITNEKLFF
v_call: TRBV24-1; clone_size: .; j_call: TRBJ2-7; cdr3_aa: CATSDSRAGDALPYEQYF
v_call: TRBV3-1/TRBV3-2; clone_size: .; j_call: TRBJ1-1; cdr3_aa: CASSQSGTEAFF
v_call: TRBV19; clone_size: .; j_call: TRBJ1-5; cdr3_aa: CASSYSGISNNQPQHF
v_call: TRBV2; clone_size: few; j_call: TRBJ2-3; cdr3_aa: CASSTSGRTDTQYF
v_call: TRBV7-2; clone_size: .; j_call: TRBJ1-6; cdr3_aa: CASSLPGHLNSPLHF
v_call: TRBV7-9; clone_size: .; j_call: TRBJ1-3; cdr3_aa: CASSPSAHRGGIYF
v_call: TRBV4-3; clone_size: .; j_call: TRBJ2-7; cdr3_aa: CASSPGGQGAYEQYF
v_call: TRBV27; clone_size: .; j_call: TRBJ2-7; cdr3_aa: CASSSSSYEQYF
v_call: TRBV5-6; clone_size: few; j_call: TRBJ2-5; cdr3_aa: CASSLFLAGTQETQYF
v_call: TRBV19; clone_size: .; j_call: TRBJ2-7; cdr3_aa: CASSMGTSGKPRWAYEQYF
v_call: TRBV6-2/TRBV6-3; clone_size: .; j_call: TRBJ2-1; cdr3_aa: CASSYSTSGGLRDEQFF